A single sample is the source of the 10 T cell receptor beta chains below, sequenced in a study of post-analysis software for immune sequencing data. Study-level results: Patients had higher frequencies than controls of roughly five TRBV segments, including TRBV5-6, TRBV5-1 and TRBV20-1.

cDNA libraries of TCR beta carried unique molecular identifiers. Each CDR3 protein gets one entry after TCRdb re-called the PCR reads with MiXCR. The table has approximately 570,000 distinct CDR3 sequences, around 44% seen once. Their antigens are not known. The sample consisted of blood. The origin of the receptors is a girl between 10 and 17 years old with multiple sclerosis.

CDR3 DNA: TGTGCCACCGGCGAACAAAACTGGGGTACGGCAGGGCGGCCTGAAGCTTTCTTT. Protein: CATGEQNWGTAGRPEAFF. This chain uses TRBV15 with TRBJ1-1; D might be TRBD1 (5 bases). Trimming removed 8 bases from V and 6 bases from J, with 31 bases in between. CDR1 and CDR2 from the germline V gene are LNHNV and YYDKDF (reference sequence). This CDR3 spans 18 amino acids. The whole variable domain, filled in from reference TRBV15 and TRBJ1-1, reads DAMVIQNPRYQVTQFGKPVTLSCSQTLNHNVMYWYQQKSSQAPKLLFHYYDKDFNNEADTPDNFQSRRPNTSFCFLDIRSPGLGDTAMYLCATGEQNWGTAGRPEAFFGQGTRLTVV.

With regard to this clonotype: This CDR3 fails to terminate in the conserved phenylalanine or tryptophan, so it likely reflects a read error. The chain carries TRBV9 and TRBJ1-2; D is ambiguous. Trimming stripped 0 bases from V and 5 bases from J, with 8 bases between. The CDR3 sequence is 13 residues long. In germline, CDR1 is SGDLS, CDR2 YYNGEE. CDR3 nucleotide sequence: TGTGCCAGCAGCGTAGAAATGGGGTATGGCTACACCTGC. Residues: CASSVEMGYGYTC.

The CDR3 protein is CATSDFDRDRGSYGYTF. The DNA of the CDR3 is TGTGCCACCAGTGATTTTGACCGGGACAGGGGGTCCTATGGCTACACCTTC. The chain combines TRBV24-1 with TRBJ1-2; TRBD1 agrees at 11 bases. The germline gives CDR1 KGHDR, CDR2 SFDVKD. This CDR3 is built from 17 residues. V lost 1 base, J lost 4 bases, and 7 bases stayed unmatched.

J is TRBJ2-7 and V is TRBV10-3; 7 bases match TRBD1. This CDR3 comprises 13 residues. V was clipped by 5 bases and J by 5 bases; unmatched bases: 6. Per germline, CDR1 ENHRY and CDR2 SYGVKD. CDR3 amino acids: CAISLTGANEQYF. The CDR3 DNA reads TGTGCCATCAGTTTAACAGGGGCCAACGAGCAGTACTTC.

This chain joins TRBV20-1 and TRBJ2-7, with 12 nucleotides matching TRBD2. Trimming removed 1 base from V and 3 bases from J; junction bases left unmatched: 4. Looked up from germline, CDR1 is DFQATT and CDR2 is SNEGSKA (reference sequence). CDR3 size: 15 residues. CDR3 sequence (DNA): TGCAGTGCTAGAGGGACTAGCGGGAATTACTACGAGCAGTACTTC. Translating gives CSARGTSGNYYEQYF.

This clonotype was seen only a few times. Here the CDR3 reads CASSHSGAPSSYEQYF. The CDR3 nucleotides read TGTGCCAGCAGCCACTCAGGGGCACCGAGCTCCTACGAGCAGTACTTC. J is TRBJ2-7 and V is TRBV3-1; D may be TRBD1 (6 bases). V was pared by 3 bases and J by 0 bases, with 15 bases between. CDR3 length: 16 residues. CDR1 is LGHDT and CDR2 is YNNKEL in the germline V gene (reference sequence).

The chain is built from TRBV6-6 and TRBJ2-2; 7 nucleotides line up with TRBD2. CDR3 size: 13 residues. The V and J ends lost 6 bases and 3 bases, in that order; junction bases with no gene match: 1. CDR1 is MNHNY, CDR2 SVGAGI, per germline (reference sequence). The CDR3 loop reads CASRGRDTGELFF. For the CDR3, the DNA is TGTGCCAGCAGAGGGAGGGACACCGGGGAGCTGTTTTTT.

The chain has TRBV6-1 and TRBJ2-7; a weak D match, TRBD1 (6 bases). CDR3 length: 19 residues. The ends were cut back, 4 bases at V and 11 bases at J, with 36 bases in the middle. Germline assignment: CDR1 MNHNS and CDR2 SASEGT. CDR3 sequence reads: CASSVRPAHTPGDIQMEYF. As DNA, the CDR3 is TGTGCCAGCAGTGTCCGCCCCGCCCATACTCCAGGGGATATTCAGATGGAGTACTTC.

The chain recombines TRBV2 with TRBJ2-1, with 12 bases lining up with TRBD2. Per germline, CDR1 SNHLY and CDR2 FYNNEI. This CDR3 contains 14 residues. The V segment lost 10 bases and the J segment 9 bases; nucleotides outside the gene matches: 10. CDR3 coding DNA: TGTGCCAACAGCCGGACTAGCGGGAAGGTTGAGCAGTTCTTC. It codes for CANSRTSGKVEQFF.

This chain connects TRBV12-3 or TRBV12-4 to TRBJ2-1; 12 bases map to TRBD2. The CDR3 has 16 residues. The trim removed 5 bases at V and 5 bases at J, leaving 7 bases unmatched. The CDR3 coding sequence is TGTGCCAGCAGTGAACCGCTAGCGGGGGGGAACAATGAGCAGTTCTTC. It encodes CASSEPLAGGNNEQFF.